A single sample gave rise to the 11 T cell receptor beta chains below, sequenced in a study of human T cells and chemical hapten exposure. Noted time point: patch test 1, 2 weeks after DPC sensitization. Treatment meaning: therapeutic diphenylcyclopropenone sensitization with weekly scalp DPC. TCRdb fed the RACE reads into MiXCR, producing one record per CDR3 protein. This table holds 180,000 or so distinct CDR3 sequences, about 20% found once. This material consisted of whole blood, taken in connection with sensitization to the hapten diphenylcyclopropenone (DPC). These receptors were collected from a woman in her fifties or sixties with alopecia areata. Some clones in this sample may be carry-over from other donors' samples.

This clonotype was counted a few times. In DNA, the CDR3 is TGTGCCATCAGGGATCTAGCGGGAGGGCTGAGCGAGCAGTACTTC. Translated, it gives CAIRDLAGGLSEQYF. The rearrangement joins TRBV10-3 to TRBJ2-7; 12 bases are a match to TRBD2. The junction had 9 bases not matched to a gene; V was cut back by 6 bases and J by 6 bases. Germline CDR1 and CDR2: ENHRY and SYGVKD. The CDR3 covers 15 residues.

The CDR3 nucleotides read TGCAGTGCTATTTCCGGGGCTCGGGGGACCTACGAGCAGTACTTC. It yields the protein CSAISGARGTYEQYF. V usage is TRBV20-1 and J usage is TRBJ2-7, with a possible D match to TRBD2 (6 bases). Trimming removed 4 bases at V and 2 bases at J, with 18 bases between. The CDR3 runs to 15 residues. Germline V gene data show CDR1 as DFQATT and CDR2 as SNEGSKA (reference sequence).

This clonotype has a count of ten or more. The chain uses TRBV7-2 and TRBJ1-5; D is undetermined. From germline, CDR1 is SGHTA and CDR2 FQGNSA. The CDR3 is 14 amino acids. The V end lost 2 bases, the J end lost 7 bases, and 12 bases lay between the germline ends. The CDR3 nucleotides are TGTGCCAGCAGCTTAACGGGAGGGCCCCAGCCCCAGCATTTT. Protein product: CASSLTGGPQPQHF. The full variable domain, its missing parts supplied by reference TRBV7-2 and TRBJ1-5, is GAGVSQSPSNKVTEKGKDVELRCDPISGHTALYWYRQSLGQGLEFLIYFQGNSAPDKSGLPSDRFSAERTGGSVSTLTIQRTQQEDSAVYLCASSLTGGPQPQHFGDGTRLSIL.

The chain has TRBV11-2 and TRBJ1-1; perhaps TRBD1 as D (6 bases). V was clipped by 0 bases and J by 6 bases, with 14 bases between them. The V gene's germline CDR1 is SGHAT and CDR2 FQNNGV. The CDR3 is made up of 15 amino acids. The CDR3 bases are TGTGCCAGCAGCTTAGAACAGGGTTGGTTGGCTGAAGCTTTCTTT. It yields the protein CASSLEQGWLAEAFF.

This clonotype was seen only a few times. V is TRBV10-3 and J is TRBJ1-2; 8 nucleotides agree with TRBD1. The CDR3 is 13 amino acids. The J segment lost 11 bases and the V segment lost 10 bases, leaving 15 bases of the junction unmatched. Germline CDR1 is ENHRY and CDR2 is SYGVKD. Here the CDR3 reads CATTDLGTGWYTF. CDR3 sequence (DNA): TGTGCCACCACCGATTTAGGGACAGGATGGTACACCTTC.

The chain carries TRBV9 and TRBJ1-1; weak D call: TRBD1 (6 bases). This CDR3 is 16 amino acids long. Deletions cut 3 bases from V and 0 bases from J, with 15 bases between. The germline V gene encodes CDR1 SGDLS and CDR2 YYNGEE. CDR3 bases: TGTGCCAGCAGCGGTGTACAGGGAAGCTTGAACACTGAAGCTTTCTTT. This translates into CASSGVQGSLNTEAFF.

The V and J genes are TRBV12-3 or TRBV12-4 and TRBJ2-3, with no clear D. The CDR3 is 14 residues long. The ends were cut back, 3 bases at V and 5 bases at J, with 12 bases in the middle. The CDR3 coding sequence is TGTGCCAGCAGTTTCAGAGTTTTCGGAGATACGCAGTATTTT. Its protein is CASSFRVFGDTQYF.

CDR3 in amino acids: CASSPGQGWGTEAFF. As DNA, the CDR3 is TGTGCCAGCAGCCCCGGACAGGGTTGGGGCACTGAAGCTTTCTTT. The chain links TRBV7-2 to TRBJ1-1; 8 bases map to TRBD1. The V and J ends lost 5 bases and 4 bases, in that order; junction bases with no gene match: 9. The CDR3 has 15 amino acids. The germline CDR1 and CDR2 sequences are SGHTA and FQGNSA.

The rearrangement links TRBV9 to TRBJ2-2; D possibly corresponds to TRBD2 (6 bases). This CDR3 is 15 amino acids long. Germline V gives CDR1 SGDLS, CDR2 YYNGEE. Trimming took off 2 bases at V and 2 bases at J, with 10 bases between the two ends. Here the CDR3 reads CASSVGTFNTGELFF. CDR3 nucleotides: TGTGCCAGCAGCGTCGGGACTTTTAACACCGGGGAGCTGTTTTTT.

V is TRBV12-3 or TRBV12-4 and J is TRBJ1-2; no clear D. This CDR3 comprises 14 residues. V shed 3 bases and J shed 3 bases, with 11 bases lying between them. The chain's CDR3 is CASSFSNIDYGYTF. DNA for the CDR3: TGTGCCAGCAGTTTCTCTAACATTGACTATGGCTACACCTTC.

In nucleotides, the CDR3 is TGCAGTGCTAAAGGACTTACTGAAGCTTTCTTT. Protein sequence: CSAKGLTEAFF. The rearrangement joins TRBV20-1 to TRBJ1-1; D unresolved. Trimming took 4 bases from V and 5 from J, leaving 8 bases between them. The germline CDR1 and CDR2 sequences are DFQATT and SNEGSKA (reference sequence). CDR3 length: 11 amino acids.